This passage covers 32 T cell receptor beta chains from one sample sequenced in a study of cytomegalovirus exposure and HLA in healthy donors. It was with 60 Vbeta and 13 Jbeta primers that the PCR ran. The table came from immunoSEQ multiplex PCR; TCRdb's copy has only in-frame clones and leaves some out. There are roughly 100,000 clones in the sample; over 80% occur only once, and 6.9% lies in the top ten. The sequencing input was PBMCs. All receptors derive from a man aged 30 to 45 in good health and CMV-seropositive.

This clone has only a few counts. V usage is TRBV11-2 and J usage is TRBJ1-2, with D unresolved. The ends were cut back, 7 bases at V and 8 bases at J, with 20 bases in the middle. The CDR3 runs 14 residues. Germline assignment: CDR1 SGHAT and CDR2 FQNNGV. The CDR3 here is CASTRSILLEGYTF. CDR3 coding DNA: TGTGCCAGCACTCGCTCCATCTTACTAGAGGGCTACACCTTC.

The chain recombines TRBV4-3 with TRBJ2-2; D is unclear. Germline V gene lookup returns CDR1 LGHNA and CDR2 YSLEER. With 4 bases removed from V and 6 bases from J, the gap between germline ends came to 12 bases. CDR3 length equals 14 residues. CDR3 coding DNA: TGCGCCAGCAGCCGCATCCTTGGAGCCGGGGAGCTGTTTTTT. Translated, it gives CASSRILGAGELFF.

V gene TRBV27 combines with J gene TRBJ1-3, with TRBD1 identical over 8 bases. The ends lost 6 bases at V and 4 bases at J; junction bases unmatched: 14. Germline loops: CDR1 MNHEY, CDR2 SMNVEV (reference sequence). The CDR3 spans 17 residues. Here the CDR3 reads CASSQTGQGAGGNTIYF. For the CDR3, the DNA is TGTGCCAGCAGCCAGACAGGACAGGGCGCGGGGGGAAACACCATATATTTT.

This chain connects TRBV6-5 to TRBJ1-5, with D uncertain. Germline assignment: CDR1 MNHEY and CDR2 SVGAGI. The V gene lost 0 bases and the J gene lost 7 bases, with 7 bases spanning the gap. The CDR3 runs to 13 residues. CDR3 bases: TGTGCCAGCAGTTACTCGACCGGGCAGCCCCAGCATTTT. Protein sequence: CASSYSTGQPQHF.

The chain recombines TRBV5-1 with TRBJ1-1, with 9 bases fitting TRBD1. Germline CDR1 reads SGHRS; CDR2 reads YFSETQ. This CDR3 contains 12 residues. V trimming: 3 bases; J trimming: 7 bases; junction bases outside the gene matches: 1. This CDR3 reads CASSWTGDEAFF. CDR3 DNA: TGCGCCAGCAGCTGGACAGGGGATGAAGCTTTCTTT.

This clone was recorded a few times. The CDR3, as DNA: TGTGCCAGCAGTGAAAGCCCTAGCGGGGGCAATGAGCAGTTCTTC. Amino acid sequence: CASSESPSGGNEQFF. J is TRBJ2-1 and V is TRBV2, with 10 bases identical to TRBD2. The trim removed 2 bases at V and 6 bases at J, leaving 4 bases unmatched. The CDR3 consists of 15 residues. In germline, CDR1 is SNHLY, CDR2 FYNNEI.

The rearrangement links TRBV11-2 to TRBJ1-6; D possibly corresponds to TRBD1 (5 bases). The germline V and J ends were trimmed by 6 bases and 6 bases, with 9 bases remaining between them. This CDR3 region has 13 residues. CDR1 and CDR2 from the germline V gene are SGHAT and FQNNGV. In DNA form, the CDR3 reads TGTGCCAGCAGTAAGGACATTAATTCACCCCTCCACTTT. Its translation: CASSKDINSPLHF.

This clone was found a few times. This chain uses TRBV11-2 with TRBJ1-2; D is uncertain. Between the trimmed V and J ends, which lost 2 bases and 0 bases, there was a span of 4 bases. Germline V CDR1 and CDR2: SGHAT, FQNNGV. This CDR3 is built from 13 residues. CDR3 residues: CASSLSANYGYTF. In DNA, the CDR3 is TGTGCCAGCAGCTTATCGGCTAACTATGGCTACACCTTC.

The V call is TRBV2, the J call TRBJ1-3; 7 bases are a match to TRBD1. The germline CDR1 and CDR2 sequences are SNHLY and FYNNEI. V trimming: 2 bases; J trimming: 1 base; junction bases outside the gene matches: 5. The CDR3 covers 16 residues. The DNA for the CDR3 is TGTGCCAGCAGTGAATCAGGGGGGATATCTGGAAACACCATATATTTT. This encodes CASSESGGISGNTIYF.

This clone was counted only a few times. The chain couples TRBV7-2 to TRBJ2-3; perhaps TRBD2 as D (5 bases). CDR1 and CDR2 from the germline V gene are SGHTA and FQGNSA. V was clipped by 2 bases and J by 3 bases, with 12 bases between them. The CDR3 is made up of 15 amino acids. The CDR3 DNA is TGTGCCAGCAGCTTACAGCGGTCCCGAACAGATACGCAGTATTTT. As protein: CASSLQRSRTDTQYF.

V usage is TRBV4-3 and J usage is TRBJ2-5; D gene unclear. With the DNA end fitting TRBJ2-7 better, the J assignment may be wrong. Per germline, CDR1 LGHNA and CDR2 YSLEER. The CDR3 runs 14 residues. The CDR3 nucleotides read TGCGCCAGCAGCCAAGCTGACGGCTACTACGAGCAGTACTTC. It codes for CASSQADGYYEQYF.

The chain has TRBV7-9 and TRBJ1-2; no clear D gene. Trimming took 1 base from V and 6 from J, leaving 12 bases between them. The CDR3 loop spans 14 amino acids. Germline V CDR1 and CDR2: SEHNR, FQNEAQ (reference sequence). As DNA, the CDR3 is TGTGCCAGCAGCTTAGATCCCAGACGGGATGGCTACACCTTC. Its protein is CASSLDPRRDGYTF.

In this sample, this clone turned up a few times. The V gene is TRBV6-1, the J gene TRBJ2-7, with D possibly being TRBD1 (5 bases). The CDR3 contains 14 residues. Germline loops: CDR1 MNHNS, CDR2 SASEGT. Trimming took off 2 bases at V and 2 bases at J, with 10 bases between the two ends. This CDR3 reads CASSELTGTYEQYF. The CDR3 DNA reads as TGTGCCAGCAGTGAATTAACAGGAACCTACGAGCAGTACTTC.

The rearrangement joins TRBV7-8 to TRBJ2-1; 13 nucleotides align to TRBD2. Germline CDR1 SGHVS, CDR2 FQNEAQ. The CDR3 runs to 16 residues. V trimming: 5 bases; J trimming: 7 bases; junction bases outside the gene matches: 8. The CDR3 DNA reads as TGTGCCAGCAGCGGAAGACTAGCGGGGGGTTCGAATGAGCAGTTCTTC. Protein product: CASSGRLAGGSNEQFF.

V usage is TRBV2 and J usage is TRBJ1-3; 7 nucleotides line up with TRBD1. This CDR3 has 13 amino acids. Germline V gene lookup returns CDR1 SNHLY and CDR2 FYNNEI. Germline trimming cut 3 bases from V and 4 bases from J; bases unmatched to any gene: 0. The CDR3 here is CASSEGQGNTIYF. The CDR3 nucleotides are TGTGCCAGCAGTGAGGGACAGGGAAACACCATATATTTT.

This clone has only a few counts. V is TRBV4-2 and J is TRBJ1-2; D ambiguous. Germline CDR1 reads LGHNA; CDR2 reads YNFKEQ. The CDR3 loop spans 14 amino acids. The germline V and J ends were trimmed by 5 bases and 0 bases, with 10 bases remaining between them. CDR3 DNA sequence: TGTGCCAGCAGCTCGCACAGCTCTAACTATGGCTACACCTTC. Amino acids: CASSSHSSNYGYTF.

The chain combines TRBV10-3 with TRBJ2-5; TRBD2 aligns across 8 bases. The germline CDR1 and CDR2 sequences are ENHRY and SYGVKD. The CDR3 is made up of 14 amino acids. Trimming removed 6 bases from V and 5 bases from J; junction bases left unmatched: 8. The CDR3 DNA reads as TGTGCCATCAGCGTCGGGGGGGCCGAGGAGACCCAGTACTTC. Amino acid sequence: CAISVGGAEETQYF.

This sequence joins TRBV30 and TRBJ1-2; D gene uncertain. Germline loops: CDR1 GTSNPN, CDR2 SVGIG (reference sequence). The ends were cut back, 2 bases at V and 5 bases at J, with 9 bases in the middle. This CDR3 contains 12 residues. The CDR3 nucleotides are TGTGCCTGGAGTCCCCCGGGGTATGGCTACACCTTC. This sequence encodes CAWSPPGYGYTF.

The chain carries TRBV11-3 and TRBJ1-4, with TRBD1 matching 9 bases. The CDR3 is made up of 15 amino acids. Trimming at V came to 6 bases and at J to 8 bases, leaving 10 bases not matched to a gene. Germline values: CDR1 SGHNT, CDR2 YENEEA. CDR3 protein: CASRGPGTGFEKLFF. Written as DNA, the CDR3 is TGTGCCAGCAGGGGCCCCGGGACAGGGTTCGAAAAACTGTTTTTT.

The sample holds a few counts of this clone. The chain has TRBV15 and TRBJ2-7; 8 bases match TRBD1. V trimming: 3 bases; J trimming: 4 bases; junction bases outside the gene matches: 11. The germline CDR1 and CDR2 sequences are LNHNV and YYDKDF (reference sequence). The CDR3 spans 16 residues. The CDR3 spells CATSSGGGQGPYEQYF. CDR3 sequence (DNA): TGTGCCACCAGCAGTGGGGGAGGACAGGGCCCTTACGAGCAGTACTTC.

The V gene is TRBV7-2, the J gene TRBJ2-7; 7 nucleotides line up with TRBD2. This CDR3 has 13 residues. V shed 5 bases, J shed 2 bases, and the junction held 3 bases outside the gene matches. Germline CDR1 reads SGHTA; CDR2 reads FQGNSA. DNA of the CDR3: TGTGCCAGCAGCGGGGGGGGAGCCTACGAGCAGTACTTC. Translated, it gives CASSGGGAYEQYF.

In its sample, this clone was seen once. This chain uses TRBV4-3 with TRBJ1-5; 10 bases align to TRBD1. Trimming removed 3 bases from V and 6 bases from J; junction bases left unmatched: 5. CDR1 is LGHNA and CDR2 is YSLEER in the germline V gene. This CDR3 region has 15 residues. Here the CDR3 DNA reads TGCGCCAGCAGCCAGGGGACAGGGGAGCTTCAGCCCCAGCATTTT. Its protein is CASSQGTGELQPQHF.

Regarding this clone: The sample holds other DNA sequences that translate to the same CDR3. The V and J genes are TRBV30 and TRBJ1-5; D unclear. CDR3 length equals 13 residues. Germline assignment: CDR1 GTSNPN and CDR2 SVGIG (reference sequence). V shed 0 bases and J shed 2 bases, with 5 bases lying between them. The CDR3 region is CAWSVRGNQPQHF. The CDR3 DNA reads TGTGCCTGGAGTGTAAGAGGCAATCAGCCCCAGCATTTT. Full variable domain (rest looked up from reference TRBV30 and TRBJ1-5): SQTIHQWPATLVQPVGSPLSLECTVEGTSNPNLYWYRQAAGRGLQLLFYSVGIGQISSEVPQNLSASRPQDRQFILSSKKLLLSDSGFYLCAWSVRGNQPQHFGDGTRLSIL.

This clone was found a few times. The gene calls are TRBV29-1 and TRBJ2-5; TRBD1 matches 9 bases. The DNA end is a closer match to TRBJ2-7, so the J assignment may be wrong. The CDR3 is 14 residues long. Germline assignment: CDR1 SQVTM and CDR2 ANQGSEA. The CDR3 sequence: CSVAPGQGSYEQYF. The CDR3 bases are TGCAGCGTTGCCCCGGGACAGGGATCCTACGAGCAGTACTTC.

The chain is built from TRBV28 and TRBJ2-7, with D perhaps matching TRBD2 (5 bases). V was clipped by 3 bases and J by 4 bases, with 10 bases between them. The CDR3 covers 13 residues. Germline values: CDR1 MDHEN, CDR2 SYDVKM. The CDR3 protein is CASSFGRLYEQYF. The DNA of the CDR3 is TGTGCCAGCAGTTTTGGGAGACTTTACGAGCAGTACTTC.

The gene calls are TRBV9 and TRBJ1-2; 9 positions match TRBD1. The germline CDR1 and CDR2 sequences are SGDLS and YYNGEE. The ends lost 0 bases at V and 7 bases at J; junction bases unmatched: 4. This CDR3 is 14 amino acids long. CDR3 in DNA: TGTGCCAGCAGCGTAGGACAGGGGGACGCTGGCTACACCTTC. The encoded protein is CASSVGQGDAGYTF.

This clone was counted a single time. The chain has TRBV2 and TRBJ2-2, with D maybe TRBD2 (6 bases). V was cut by 3 bases and J by 6 bases, with 8 bases left in between. This CDR3 has 13 amino acids. CDR1 is SNHLY and CDR2 is FYNNEI in the germline V gene. The CDR3 nucleotides are TGTGCCAGCAGTGATCCGGGGGCCGGGGAGCTGTTTTTT. This gives the protein CASSDPGAGELFF. Complete variable domain (other parts from reference TRBV2 and TRBJ2-2): EPEVTQTPSHQVTQMGQEVILRCVPISNHLYFYWYRQILGQKVEFLVSFYNNEISEKSEIFDDQFSVERPDGSNFTLKIRSTKLEDSAMYFCASSDPGAGELFFGEGSRLTVL.

The chain joins TRBV30 to TRBJ2-7; 8 bases align to TRBD2. Germline CDR1 reads GTSNPN; CDR2 reads SVGIG (reference sequence). The CDR3 has 15 amino acids. Unmatched junction bases numbered 10, after V lost 6 bases and J lost 0 bases. CDR3 DNA: TGTGCCTGTCATCCGGAGCGGGGGTCCTCCTACGAGCAGTACTTC. Residues: CACHPERGSSYEQYF.

V and J are TRBV4-1 and TRBJ1-4, with D perhaps TRBD1 (5 bases). The germline gives CDR1 MGHRA, CDR2 YSYEKL. V was clipped by 3 bases and J by 7 bases, with 15 bases between them. The CDR3 is made up of 15 amino acids. CDR3 region: CASSQRTREGEKLFF. The CDR3 nucleotides are TGCGCCAGCAGCCAGAGGACACGGGAGGGTGAAAAACTGTTTTTT.

This chain joins TRBV11-2 and TRBJ2-1; 8 bases fit TRBD2. Germline lookup yields CDR1 SGHAT and CDR2 FQNNGV. The CDR3 is made up of 15 amino acids. The trim removed 3 bases at V and 9 bases at J, leaving 10 bases unmatched. This CDR3 is CASSLSPGLGVEQFF. The CDR3 bases are TGTGCCAGCAGCTTGTCCCCGGGACTAGGGGTTGAGCAGTTCTTC. Using reference TRBV11-2 and TRBJ2-1 for the parts outside the CDR3, the full variable domain is EAGVAQSPRYKIIEKRQSVAFWCNPISGHATLYWYQQILGQGPKLLIQFQNNGVVDDSQLPKDRFSAERLKGVDSTLKIQPAKLEDSAVYLCASSLSPGLGVEQFFGPGTRLTVL.

The CDR3 spells CASSPGTPLYGYTF. DNA for the CDR3: TGTGCCAGCAGCCCAGGCACACCTCTCTATGGCTACACCTTC. The J gene is TRBJ1-2, the V gene TRBV13; D is ambiguous. Trimming took off 5 bases at V and 4 bases at J, with 14 bases between the two ends. This CDR3 is built from 14 residues. Looked up from germline, CDR1 is PRHDT and CDR2 is FYEKMQ (reference sequence).

The chain is built from TRBV9 and TRBJ2-3; 9 bases map to TRBD1. This CDR3 has 16 residues. Germline-derived CDR1 and CDR2 are SGDLS and YYNGEE. Trimming removed 0 bases from V and 2 bases from J; junction bases left unmatched: 4. The CDR3, as DNA: TGTGCCAGCAGCGTAGGGGGACAGGGCCTCACAGATACGCAGTATTTT. It translates to CASSVGGQGLTDTQYF.